Here is one TCR beta chain with its context. Only in-frame clones appear in the TCRdb table, and some are missing; sequencing was by immunoSEQ multiplex PCR. The sample holds about 260,000 clones, about 89% seen once. The CDR3 is 12 amino acids. This record comes from a study of blood T cell repertoires in COVID-19. Whole-study context: The cDNA or gDNA used as material had been derived from T cells, B-cell-depleted T cells, or PBMCs.

The source of this sequence is a man aged 40-50 years who had recovered from COVID-19. V is TRBV12-2 and J is TRBJ2-1; the D call in the table, TRBD2, was not verified against the DNA. TRBV12-2 is annotated as a pseudogene. Sequenced input: peripheral blood. The CDR3 DNA reads as TGTGCAAGTCGTCAGAAGCGGAATGAGCAGTTCTTC. Its protein is CASRQKRNEQFF.